This T cell receptor (beta chain) was observed in a study of T cell repertoires in cytomegalovirus infection. Trimming removed 2 bases at V and 6 bases at J, with 11 bases between. This CDR3 has 14 amino acids. The germline V gene encodes CDR1 MNHEY and CDR2 SMNVEV (reference sequence). Concerning this clonotype: Its antigen is undetermined.

Study-wide results and limits: HLA-C-restricted CMV clonotypes gave the most frequent clonotype in two of eight donors. Summed frequency of public TCR beta families distinguished CMV carriers with the relevant HLA.

TCRdb ran MiXCR on the reads and lists one entry per CDR3 protein. The table lists fewer than 1,000,000 distinct CDR3 sequences, 25% to 40% of them singletons. The TCR sequence derives from a human donor in good health (CMV status not recorded). Some clones in this sample may be carry-over from other donors' samples. This sample comprised cultured CD8+ T cells from PBMCs, obtained from culture after CMV antigen stimulation. This sequence joins TRBV27 and TRBJ1-5, with D perhaps matching TRBD1 (5 bases). CDR3 coding DNA: TGTGCCAGCAGTTTAAGTGGGGGAACTCAGCCCCAGCATTTT. This codes for CASSLSGGTQPQHF.